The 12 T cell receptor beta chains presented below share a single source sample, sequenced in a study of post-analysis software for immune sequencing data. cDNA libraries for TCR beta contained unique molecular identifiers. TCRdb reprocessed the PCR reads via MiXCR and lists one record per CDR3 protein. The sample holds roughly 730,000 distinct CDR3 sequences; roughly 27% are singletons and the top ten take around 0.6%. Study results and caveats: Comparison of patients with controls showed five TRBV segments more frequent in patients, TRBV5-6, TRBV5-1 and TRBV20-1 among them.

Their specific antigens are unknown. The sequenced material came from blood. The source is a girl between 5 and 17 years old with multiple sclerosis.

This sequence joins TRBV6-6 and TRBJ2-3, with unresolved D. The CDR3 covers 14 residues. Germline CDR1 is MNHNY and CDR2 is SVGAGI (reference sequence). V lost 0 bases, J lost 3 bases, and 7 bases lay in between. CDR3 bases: TGTGCCAGCAGTTACTCCCCTGTGACAGATACGCAGTATTTT. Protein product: CASSYSPVTDTQYF.

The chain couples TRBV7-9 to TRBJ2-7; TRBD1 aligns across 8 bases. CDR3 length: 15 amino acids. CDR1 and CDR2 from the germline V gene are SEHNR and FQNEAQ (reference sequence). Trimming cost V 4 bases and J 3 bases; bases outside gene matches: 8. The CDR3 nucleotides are TGTGCCAGCAGCTCCCGGGGACAGGCCGTCTACGAGCAGTACTTC. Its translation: CASSSRGQAVYEQYF.

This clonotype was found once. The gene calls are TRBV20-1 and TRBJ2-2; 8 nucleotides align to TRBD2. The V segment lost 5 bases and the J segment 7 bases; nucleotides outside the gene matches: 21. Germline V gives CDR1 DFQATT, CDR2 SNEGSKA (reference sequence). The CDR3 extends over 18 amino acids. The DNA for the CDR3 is TGCAGTGCTGAGGGTGTGAGCGGGAGTCTTCTTGAGGGCGGGGAGCTGTTTTTT. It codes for CSAEGVSGSLLEGGELFF.

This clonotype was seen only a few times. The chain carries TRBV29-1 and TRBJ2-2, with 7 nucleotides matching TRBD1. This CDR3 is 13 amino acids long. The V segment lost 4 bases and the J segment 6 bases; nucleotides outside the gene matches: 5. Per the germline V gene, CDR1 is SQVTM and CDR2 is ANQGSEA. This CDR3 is CSVVSQGAGELFF. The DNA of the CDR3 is TGCAGCGTTGTGAGTCAGGGGGCCGGGGAGCTGTTTTTT.

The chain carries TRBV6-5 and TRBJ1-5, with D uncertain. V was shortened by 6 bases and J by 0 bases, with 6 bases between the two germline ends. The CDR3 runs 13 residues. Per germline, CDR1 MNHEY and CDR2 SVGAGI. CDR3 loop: CASRRSSNQPQHF. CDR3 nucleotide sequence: TGTGCCAGCAGACGATCTAGCAATCAGCCCCAGCATTTT.

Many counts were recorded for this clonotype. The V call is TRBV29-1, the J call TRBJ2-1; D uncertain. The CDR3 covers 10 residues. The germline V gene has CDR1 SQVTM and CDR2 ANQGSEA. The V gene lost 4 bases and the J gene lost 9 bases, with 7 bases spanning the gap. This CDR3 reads CSVAVGEQFF. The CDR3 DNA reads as TGCAGCGTTGCGGTCGGTGAGCAGTTCTTC.

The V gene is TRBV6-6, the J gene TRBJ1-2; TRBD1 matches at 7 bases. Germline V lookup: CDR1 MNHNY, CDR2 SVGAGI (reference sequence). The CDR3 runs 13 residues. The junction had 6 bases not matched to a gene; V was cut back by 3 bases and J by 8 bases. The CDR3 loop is CASSYRDSLGYTF. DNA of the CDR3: TGTGCCAGCAGTTATCGGGACAGCTTAGGCTACACCTTC.

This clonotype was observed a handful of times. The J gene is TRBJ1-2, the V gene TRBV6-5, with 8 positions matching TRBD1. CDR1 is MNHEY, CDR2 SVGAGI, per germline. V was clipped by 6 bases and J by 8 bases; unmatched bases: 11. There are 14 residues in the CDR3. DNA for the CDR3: TGTGCCAGCAGCCGGACAGGGTGGGAATTCGGCTACACCTTC. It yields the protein CASSRTGWEFGYTF.

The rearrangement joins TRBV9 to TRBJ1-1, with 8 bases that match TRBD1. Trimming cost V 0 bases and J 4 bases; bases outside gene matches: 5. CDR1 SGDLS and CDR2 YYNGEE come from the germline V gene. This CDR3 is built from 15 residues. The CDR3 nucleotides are TGTGCCAGCAGCGTAGTGAGGACAGGGCTCACTGAAGCTTTCTTT. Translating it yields CASSVVRTGLTEAFF.

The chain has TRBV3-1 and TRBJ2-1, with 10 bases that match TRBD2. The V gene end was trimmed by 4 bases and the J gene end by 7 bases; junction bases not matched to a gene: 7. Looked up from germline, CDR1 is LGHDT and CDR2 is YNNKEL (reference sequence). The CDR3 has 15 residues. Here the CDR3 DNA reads TGTGCCAGCAGCCCCAGCGGGGGGGCCAAAAATGAGCAGTTCTTC. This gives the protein CASSPSGGAKNEQFF.

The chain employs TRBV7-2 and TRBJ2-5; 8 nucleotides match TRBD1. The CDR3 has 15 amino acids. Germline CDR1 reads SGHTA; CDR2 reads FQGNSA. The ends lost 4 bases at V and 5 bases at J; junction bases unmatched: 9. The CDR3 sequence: CASSSRTGSGETQYF. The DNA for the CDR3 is TGTGCCAGCAGCTCACGGACAGGGAGCGGGGAGACCCAGTACTTC.

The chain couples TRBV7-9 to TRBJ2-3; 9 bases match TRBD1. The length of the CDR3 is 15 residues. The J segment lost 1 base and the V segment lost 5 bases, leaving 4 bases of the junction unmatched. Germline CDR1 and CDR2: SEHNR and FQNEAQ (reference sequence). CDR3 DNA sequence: TGTGCCAGCAGCGCCCGGGACAGGGGCACAGATACGCAGTATTTT. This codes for CASSARDRGTDTQYF.